This entry features one T cell receptor (beta chain) sequence. This clonotype qualifies as medium-sized (0.01 to 0.1%) by its frequency, with no count on file. There is no known antigen for this receptor. The entry originates in a study of human CD8 memory T cell subsets (TCRdb year 2020). Broadly, across the study: To assess clonal relationships, the TCRbeta repertoires of stem-like (TSTEM), progenitor exhausted-like (TPEX) and effector memory CD8+ T cell subsets were compared. Six donors each provided TSTEM, TPEX and effector memory subsets, and TCRbeta repertoires were obtained from all six.

CDR1 is given as SGHRS and CDR2 as YFSETQ, both from the germline V gene. The CDR3 has 15 amino acids, counting the end cysteine and phenylalanine. The coding DNA is unavailable. Instrument on record: NextSeq 550. A Human TCR Profiling Kit was used to prepare UMI-labeled 5' RACE TCRbeta libraries. Every TCRbeta library was prepared in parallel with an identical number of PCR cycles. Per the source publication's procedure: Each TCRbeta library contained between about 2,700 and 20,000 functional CDR3beta clonotypes. MIGEC 1.2.9 handled UMI extraction and consensus assembly, with a minimum of three reads required per UMI. In-frame CDR3beta repertoires were extracted with MiXCR 3.0.3. After each sample was downsampled to 42,000 randomly selected UMIs, diversity metrics were computed in VDJtools 1.2.1. For each sample pair, the repertoire overlap metrics D, R and F2 were calculated in VDJtools using the top 3,000 clones. TCRdb reanalyzed the reads, keeping one entry per CDR3 protein sequence and omitting DNA. These V and J calls derive from TCRdb rather than the authors' analysis. The data table for this sample lists approximately 6,700 distinct CDR3 sequences. Together, the top ten hold roughly a fifth of the sample.

Early differentiated memory cells that were CCR7+ PD-1+ TIGIT+ and had dysfunctional, exhausted-like traits were classified as progenitor exhausted-like memory CD8+ T cells (TPEX). Density gradient separation was used to isolate peripheral blood mononuclear cells from healthy donor buffy coats. Negative magnetic separation using EasySep or MojoSort CD8+ T cell isolation kits was how the study enriched total CD8+ T cells. An RNeasy Mini Kit was used to extract total RNA from duplicate vials of around 150,000 sorted CD8+ T cells per subset. PBMCs were used either fresh or after being cryopreserved in fetal bovine serum containing about 11% DMSO. CD8+ T cell subsets were sorted to purity by fluorescence-activated cell sorting on a FACSAria III. On the study overall, not on this receptor specifically: Normalized Shannon-Wiener diversity was similarly high in TSTEM and TPEX subsets, while effector memory subsets were less diverse by comparison. Chao1 estimates suggested greater repertoire diversity in TSTEM than in TPEX subsets, potentially reflecting a broader range of specificities. Clonotypes were shared with effector memory cells by both stem-like subsets, but only minimal overlap was found between TSTEM and TPEX repertoires, suggesting distinct antigen spectra. Only TCRbeta chains were sequenced, and repertoire comparisons rested on 6 or 7 donors tested with paired t-tests and Bonferroni correction.

Sequenced material: CD8+ T cells from PBMCs. This TCR derives from a human donor in good health. The sequence joins TRBV5-1 to TRBJ1-5; the D gene TCRdb calls, TRBD1, cannot be checked with no DNA. The CDR3 reads CASSLTGNDNQPQHF.